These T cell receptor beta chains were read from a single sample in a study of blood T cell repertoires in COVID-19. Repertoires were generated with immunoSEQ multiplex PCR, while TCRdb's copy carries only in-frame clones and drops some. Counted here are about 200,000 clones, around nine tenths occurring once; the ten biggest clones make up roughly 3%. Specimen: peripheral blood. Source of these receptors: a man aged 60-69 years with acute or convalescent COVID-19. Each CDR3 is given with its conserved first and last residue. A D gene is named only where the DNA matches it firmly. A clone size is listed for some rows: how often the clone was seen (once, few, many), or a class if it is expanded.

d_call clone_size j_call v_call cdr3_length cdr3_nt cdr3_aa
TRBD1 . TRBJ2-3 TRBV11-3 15 TGTGCCAGCAGCCCGGGCGACAGGGCGGCCGATACGCAGTATTTT CASSPGDRAADTQYF
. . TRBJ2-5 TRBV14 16 TGTGCCAGCAGCCAAGTACAAACTCGAGGAAGCGAGACCCAGTACTTC CASSQVQTRGSETQYF
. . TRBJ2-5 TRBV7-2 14 TGTGCCAGCAGCTTAGCGGGGGGGCGAGAGACCCAGTACTTC CASSLAGGRETQYF
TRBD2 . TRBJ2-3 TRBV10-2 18 TGCGCCAGCAGTGAGGCGAGCCCCCCCCGGGGGGATGAAGATACGCAGTATTTT CASSEASPPRGDEDTQYF
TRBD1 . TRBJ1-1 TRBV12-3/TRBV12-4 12 TGTGCCAGCAGTACCGGACAGGTTGAAGCTTTCTTT CASSTGQVEAFF
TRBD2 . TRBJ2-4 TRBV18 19 TGTGCCAGCTCACTCCAAGGACTAGCGGGGTTAGGCACCAAAAACATTCAGTACTTC CASSLQGLAGLGTKNIQYF
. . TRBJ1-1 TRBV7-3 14 TGTGCCAGCAGCCTGCGCGGGAGGGACACTGAAGCTTTCTTT CASSLRGRDTEAFF
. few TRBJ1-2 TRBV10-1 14 TGCGCCAGCAGTGAGTGGGGGCCCGTCGATGGCTACACCTTC CASSEWGPVDGYTF
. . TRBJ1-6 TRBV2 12 TGTGCCAGCAGTTACAGGGATCCACCCCTCCACTTT CASSYRDPPLHF
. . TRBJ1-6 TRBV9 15 TGTGCCAGCAGCGTACTTCCGGGACAACAATCACCCCTCCACTTT CASSVLPGQQSPLHF
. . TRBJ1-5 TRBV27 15 TGTGCCAGGACAGTAGGGGTTCTGGGCAATCAGCCCCAGCATTTT CARTVGVLGNQPQHF
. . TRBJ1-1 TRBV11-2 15 TGTGCCAGCAGCTTAGAGGCGGGCCCGAACACTGAAGCTTTCTTT CASSLEAGPNTEAFF
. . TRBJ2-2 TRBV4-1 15 TGCGCCAGCAGCCATGTCCTTCTCCACGGCGGGGAGCTGTTTTTT CASSHVLLHGGELFF
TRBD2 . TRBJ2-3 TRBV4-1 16 TGCGCCAGCAGCCGCGGGGGAGTAGCGGACACAGATACGCAGTATTTT CASSRGGVADTDTQYF
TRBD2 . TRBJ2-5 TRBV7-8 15 TGTGCCAGCAGGACTAGCGGGGTAAACCAAGAGACCCAGTACTTC CASRTSGVNQETQYF
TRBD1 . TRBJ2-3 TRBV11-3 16 TGTGCCAGCAGCTTAGGAAGCCAGGGGGCCACAGATACGCAGTATTTT CASSLGSQGATDTQYF
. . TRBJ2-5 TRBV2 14 TGTGCCAGCAGCAGCGGGCAAGGGCAAGAGACCCAGTACTTC CASSSGQGQETQYF
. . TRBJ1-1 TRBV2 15 TGTGCCAGCAGTGAAGCGCCGGGTGAGGGCACTGAAGCTTTCTTT CASSEAPGEGTEAFF
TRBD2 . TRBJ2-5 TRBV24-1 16 TGTGCCACCAGTGACCCGACTAGCGGGGTAAGAGAGACCCAGTACTTC CATSDPTSGVRETQYF
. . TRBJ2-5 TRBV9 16 TGTGCCAGCAGCGTAGGGGGAATCGGGGATCGAGAGACCCAGTACTTC CASSVGGIGDRETQYF
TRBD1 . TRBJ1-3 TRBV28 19 TGTGCCAGCAGTTTAGGGACAGGGCCCTCTCAACTCACTGGAAACACCATATATTTT CASSLGTGPSQLTGNTIYF
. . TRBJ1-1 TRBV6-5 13 TGTGCCAGCAGGAGGGGACAGAACACTGAAGCTTTCTTT CASRRGQNTEAFF
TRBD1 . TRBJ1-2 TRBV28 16 TGTGCCAGCAGCCTCGGGACAGGGAGTGGTCGCTATGGCTACACCTTC CASSLGTGSGRYGYTF
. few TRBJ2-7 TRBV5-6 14 TGTGCCAGCAGCTTGGGCAGGGGTTTCTACGAGCAGTACTTC CASSLGRGFYEQYF
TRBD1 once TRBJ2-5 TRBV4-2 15 TGTGCCAGCAGCCAAGGGGACAGGGACCAAGAGACCCAGTACTTC CASSQGDRDQETQYF
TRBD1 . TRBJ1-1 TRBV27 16 TGTGCCAGCAGTCCTACAGGGGGGGAAATGAACACTGAAGCTTTCTTT CASSPTGGEMNTEAFF
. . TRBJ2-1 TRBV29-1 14 TGCAGCGTTGTAGGACAGAACTCCTACAATGAGCAGTTCTTC CSVVGQNSYNEQFF